The source of this T cell receptor beta chain is a study of T cell repertoires in cytomegalovirus infection. In the study overall: From public TCR beta signatures came an indication of both CMV infection and matching HLA type. General study points: It was HLA-C-restricted CMV-specific TCR beta clonotypes that dominated the response ex vivo. The cumulative frequency of public TCR beta families distinguished individuals who carried CMV together with the relevant HLA.

TCRdb re-called the reads with MiXCR, one entry per CDR3 protein. The sample holds some 450,000 distinct CDR3 sequences, 25% to 40% seen once. There are 14 residues in the CDR3. CDR1 is MDHEN and CDR2 is SYDVKM in the germline V gene. The V gene lost 6 bases and the J gene lost 4 bases, with 15 bases spanning the gap. Details on this clonotype: Its cognate antigen is unknown.

V is TRBV28 and J is TRBJ2-5, with TRBD2 as a possible D gene (5 bases). The clonotype comes from a human donor in good health (CMV status not recorded). Some clones in this sample may be carry-over from other donors' samples. The material sequenced was PBMCs. In DNA form, the CDR3 reads TGTGCCAGCAGCCCTGACTATCCAGGAGAGACCCAGTACTTC. Its translation: CASSPDYPGETQYF.